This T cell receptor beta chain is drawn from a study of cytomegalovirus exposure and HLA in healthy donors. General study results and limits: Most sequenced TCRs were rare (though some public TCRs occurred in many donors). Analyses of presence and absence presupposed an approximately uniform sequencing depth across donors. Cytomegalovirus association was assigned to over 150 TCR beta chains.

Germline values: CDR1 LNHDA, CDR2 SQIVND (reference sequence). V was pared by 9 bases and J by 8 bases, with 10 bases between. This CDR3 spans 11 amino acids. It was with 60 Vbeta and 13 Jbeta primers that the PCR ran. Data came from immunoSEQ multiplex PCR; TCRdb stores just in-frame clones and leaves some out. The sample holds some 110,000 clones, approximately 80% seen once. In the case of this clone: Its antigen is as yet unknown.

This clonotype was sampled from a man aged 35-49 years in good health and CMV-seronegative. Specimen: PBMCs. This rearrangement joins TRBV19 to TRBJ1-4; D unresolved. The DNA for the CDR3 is TGTGCCAGCACGGGAACCGAAAAACTGTTTTTT. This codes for CASTGTEKLFF.